Below are 4 T cell receptor beta chains sequenced from a single sample in a study of early T cells in non-severe SARS-CoV-2 infection. TCRdb independently ran MiXCR on the 5' RACE reads; one entry per CDR3 protein. The sample includes approximately 98,000 distinct CDR3 sequences, 12% of them seen just once. Source material: whole blood. These receptors all stem from an adult who was a healthcare worker with PCR-confirmed SARS-CoV-2 infection or an uninfected control (not recorded which).

This clonotype is medium-sized in the sample. The CDR3 nucleotides read TGTGCCAGCAGTTACTCGATTAGCGGGAGCGGGGAGCTGTTTTTT. Protein product: CASSYSISGSGELFF. The chain combines TRBV6-5 with TRBJ2-2, with 9 positions matching TRBD2. Germline V CDR1 and CDR2: MNHEY, SVGAGI. The V gene end was trimmed by 0 bases and the J gene end by 7 bases; junction bases not matched to a gene: 3. The CDR3 has 15 amino acids.

Written as DNA, the CDR3 is TGTGCCAGCAGTCCAGACGGGGGAACAGATACGCAGTATTTT. This translates into CASSPDGGTDTQYF. The chain joins TRBV2 to TRBJ2-3, with a possible D match to TRBD2 (6 bases). The germline V and J ends were trimmed by 5 bases and 3 bases, with 12 bases remaining between them. Germline V CDR1 and CDR2: SNHLY, FYNNEI. The length of the CDR3 is 14 residues. Filled out from reference TRBV2 and TRBJ2-3, the complete variable domain reads EPEVTQTPSHQVTQMGQEVILRCVPISNHLYFYWYRQILGQKVEFLVSFYNNEISEKSEIFDDQFSVERPDGSNFTLKIRSTKLEDSAMYFCASSPDGGTDTQYFGPGTRLTVL.

This clonotype has just a few counts. The chain recombines TRBV5-1 with TRBJ2-3, with 10 bases lining up with TRBD1. J gave up 3 bases and V 4 bases, and 8 bases lay outside the gene matches. Germline CDR1 is SGHRS and CDR2 is YFSETQ. The CDR3 loop spans 16 amino acids. CDR3 nucleotide sequence: TGCGCCAGCAGCACCACTCCGGGACAGGGGACAGATACGCAGTATTTT. This encodes CASSTTPGQGTDTQYF.

The sample holds many counts of this clonotype. This sequence joins TRBV7-9 and TRBJ1-2; D unresolved. Looked up from germline, CDR1 is SEHNR and CDR2 is FQNEAQ (reference sequence). There are 13 residues in the CDR3. V dropped 2 bases and J dropped 2 bases, with 6 bases sitting between them. CDR3 sequence: CASSLKDNYGYTF. CDR3 sequence (DNA): TGTGCCAGCAGCTTAAAAGACAACTATGGCTACACCTTC.